The following is a T cell receptor (beta chain) sequence with its context. This specimen belongs to a study of blood T cell repertoires in COVID-19. Overall study context: Some COVID-19 samples were acute and others convalescent; all came from the United States, Italy and Spain. Sample material is recorded as cDNA or gDNA derived from T cells, B-cell-depleted T cells, or PBMCs.

The CDR3 consists of 15 residues. V lost 5 bases and J 8 bases, leaving 18 bases between the germline ends. Germline V gene data show CDR1 as SGHTA and CDR2 as FQGNSA. Authors' processing steps: Amplification of reference gene primers provided the estimated nucleated cell counts. Assay: immunoSEQ multiplex PCR; the TCRdb copy retains only in-frame clones and omits some. V, J and clone size reflect that table, while D and trimming were determined from the DNA. Among some 130,000 clones listed, about 80% were seen once. The sample consisted of peripheral blood. The TCR comes from a human donor in a cohort sampled during active COVID-19. This chain uses TRBV7-2 with TRBJ1-4; TRBD1 might be the D (6 bases). For the CDR3, the DNA is TGTGCCAGCAGCAACTGGGGCAGGGGTCGGGAAAAACTGTTTTTT. Its protein is CASSNWGRGREKLFF. Full variable domain (outside the CDR3, taken from reference TRBV7-2 and TRBJ1-4): GAGVSQSPSNKVTEKGKDVELRCDPISGHTALYWYRQSLGQGLEFLIYFQGNSAPDKSGLPSDRFSAERTGGSVSTLTIQRTQQEDSAVYLCASSNWGRGREKLFFGSGTQLSVL.